This TCR beta chain was recorded in a study of cytomegalovirus exposure and HLA in healthy donors. V dropped 1 base and J dropped 2 bases, with 14 bases sitting between them. CDR1 is SGHTA, CDR2 FQGNSA, per germline. CDR3 size: 16 residues. Study-level points and caveats: At a 0.05 false discovery rate, a later analysis found about 17,000 TCR beta sequences to be associated with HLA alleles. Some V segments (TRBV6-2 and TRBV6-3 among them) were excluded as indistinguishable. The study recorded over 150 TCR beta chains that were cytomegalovirus-associated.

The study ran its PCR with 60 Vbeta and 13 Jbeta primers. How the authors handled the data: Later, an analysis found 80 million or so unique TCR beta chains, and around 10 million of these were shared. Generated by immunoSEQ multiplex PCR, the TCRdb table keeps only in-frame clones and is missing some. V and J calls and clone size are those listed in that table; D and trimming were worked out from the DNA. The data contain about 60,000 clones, 80% of them singletons. Comment on this clone: Its antigen is unknown.

The chain is built from TRBV7-2 and TRBJ2-5; tentative D call: TRBD1 (6 bases). Specimen: PBMCs. The receptor was derived from a male donor in good health and CMV-seronegative. The CDR3 nucleotides read TGTGCCAGCAGCTTAGGGGGACACAACGGACAAGAGACCCAGTACTTC. Translated: CASSLGGHNGQETQYF.